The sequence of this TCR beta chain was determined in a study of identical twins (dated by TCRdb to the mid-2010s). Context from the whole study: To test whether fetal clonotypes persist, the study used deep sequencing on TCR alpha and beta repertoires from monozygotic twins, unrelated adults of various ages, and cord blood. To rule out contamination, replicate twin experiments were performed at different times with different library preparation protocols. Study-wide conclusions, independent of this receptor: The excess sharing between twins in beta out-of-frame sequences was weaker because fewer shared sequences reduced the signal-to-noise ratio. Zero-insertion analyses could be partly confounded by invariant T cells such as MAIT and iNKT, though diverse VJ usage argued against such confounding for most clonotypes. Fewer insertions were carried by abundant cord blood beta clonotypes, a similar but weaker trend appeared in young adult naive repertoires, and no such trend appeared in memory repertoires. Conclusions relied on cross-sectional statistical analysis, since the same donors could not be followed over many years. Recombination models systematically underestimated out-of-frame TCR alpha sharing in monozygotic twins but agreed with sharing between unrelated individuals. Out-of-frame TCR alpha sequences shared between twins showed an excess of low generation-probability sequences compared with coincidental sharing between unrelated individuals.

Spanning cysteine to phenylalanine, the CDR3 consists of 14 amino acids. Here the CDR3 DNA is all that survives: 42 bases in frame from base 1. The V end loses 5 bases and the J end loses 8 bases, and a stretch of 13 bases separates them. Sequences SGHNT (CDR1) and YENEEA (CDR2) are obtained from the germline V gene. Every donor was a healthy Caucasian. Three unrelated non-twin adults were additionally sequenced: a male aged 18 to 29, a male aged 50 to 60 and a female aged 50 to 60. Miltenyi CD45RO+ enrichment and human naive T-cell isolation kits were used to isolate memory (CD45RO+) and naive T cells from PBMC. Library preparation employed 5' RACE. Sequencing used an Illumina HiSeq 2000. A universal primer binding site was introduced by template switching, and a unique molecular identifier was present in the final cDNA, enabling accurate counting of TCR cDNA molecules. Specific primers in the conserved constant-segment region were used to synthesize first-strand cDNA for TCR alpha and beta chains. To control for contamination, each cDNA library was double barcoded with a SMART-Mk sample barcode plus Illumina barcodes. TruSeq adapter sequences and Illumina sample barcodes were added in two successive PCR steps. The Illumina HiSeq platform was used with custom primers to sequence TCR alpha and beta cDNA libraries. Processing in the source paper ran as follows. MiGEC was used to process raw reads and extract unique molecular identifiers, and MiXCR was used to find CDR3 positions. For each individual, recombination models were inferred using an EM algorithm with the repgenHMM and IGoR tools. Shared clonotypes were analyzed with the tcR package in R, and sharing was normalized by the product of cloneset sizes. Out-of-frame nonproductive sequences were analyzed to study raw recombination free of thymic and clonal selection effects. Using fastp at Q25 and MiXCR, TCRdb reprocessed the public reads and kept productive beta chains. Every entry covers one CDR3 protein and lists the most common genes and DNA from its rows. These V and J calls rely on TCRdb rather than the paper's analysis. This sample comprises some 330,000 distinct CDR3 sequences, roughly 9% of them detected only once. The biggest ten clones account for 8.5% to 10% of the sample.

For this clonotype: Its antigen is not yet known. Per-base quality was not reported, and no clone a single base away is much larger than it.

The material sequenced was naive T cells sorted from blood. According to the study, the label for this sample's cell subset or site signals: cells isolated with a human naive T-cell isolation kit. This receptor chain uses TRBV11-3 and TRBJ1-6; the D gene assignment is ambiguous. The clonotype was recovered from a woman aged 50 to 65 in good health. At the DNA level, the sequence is TGTGCCAGCAGCCCCGGGCCCTCGTATTCACCCCTCCACTTT. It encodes CASSPGPSYSPLHF.